This paragraph reports one T cell receptor (beta chain). Its antigen remains undetermined. Base qualities were left out, and no much larger clone turns up one base away. TCRbeta CDR3 regions were amplified from genomic DNA using the immunoSEQ Assay, a bias-controlled multiplex PCR. The study's own analysis went as follows. Nucleated cell counts per sample were estimated from amplification of reference gene primers within the assay. Sequence reads were collapsed and filtered to measure the absolute abundance of every unique TCRbeta CDR3 rearrangement. For each sample, productive Simpson clonality was calculated by taking the square root of Simpson's diversity index across productive rearrangements. Held by TCRdb, this immuneACCESS table contains in-frame sequences only and omits some clones. Under half of the omission traces to an unresolved V gene where checked; the cause of the rest is unknown. V and J calls and clone size are copied from that table; D and trimming were computed from the DNA. The sample contains approximately 89,000 clones, over 65% of them found a single time. The top ten clonotypes cover under 55% of the sample.

The sample is drawn from a study of blood T cell repertoires in COVID-19 (dated by TCRdb to between 2020 and 2021). At the level of the whole study: Samples from collaborators originated in the United States, Italy and Spain and spanned both the acute and convalescent phases of COVID-19. Subjects who had been exposed to COVID-19, were actively infected with it, or had recovered from it provided the deeply sampled blood TCRbeta repertoires that made up the dataset. The material from the prospective study consisted of cDNA or gDNA derived from T cells, B-cell-depleted T cells, or PBMCs. Nearly every sample came with metadata listing a de-identified subject ID, COVID-19 status, age in years and sex. HLA class I and class II types, where available, came from metadata supplied by the sample provider rather than from assay-based typing. The samples were drawn from two sources: the first 160 participants of the ongoing ImmuneRACE study, and 1,200 or so subjects contributed by 6 global collaborators. The repertoires were released in a freely available public database intended as a resource for research on the immune response to SARS-CoV-2.

Each collaborating institution followed its own protocols to collect whole blood in K2EDTA tubes. For TCRbeta analysis, collaborator samples were shipped as frozen whole blood, as isolated PBMCs, or as DNA extracted from either sample type. Broader findings and caveats from the paper: The quantity of clinical and demographic metadata differed by source and by participant and was supplied without curation.

The sequence derives from a human donor in a cohort sampled during active COVID-19. Sample: peripheral blood.

DNA sequence: TGTGCCAGTAGTATGGACAGGGGGACCTACGAGCAGTACTTC. Translation gives CASSMDRGTYEQYF. The chain is made from TRBV19 and TRBJ2-7; TRBD1 agrees with 10 junctional bases. CDR1 and CDR2 were assigned from the germline V gene (reference sequence) as LNHDA and SQIVND. The V end gives up 3 bases and the J end 2 bases, leaving 1 base in the junction not matched to a gene. The CDR3 sequence holds 14 residues, the cysteine and phenylalanine included. Only the CDR3 portion is preserved as DNA: 42 bases, with reading frame beginning at the first base.